This T cell receptor beta chain originates from a study of shared T cell receptors in the human thymus. The method was immunoSEQ multiplex PCR; TCRdb's version includes in-frame clones alone and lacks a portion of them. The sample consists of 540,000 or so clones, 75% to 85% of them appearing once. The V end lost 1 base, the J end lost 10 bases, and 14 bases lay between the germline ends. The length of the CDR3 is 13 residues. The germline V gene has CDR1 SEHNR and CDR2 FQNEAQ (reference sequence). This clone was picked up a small number of times. This sample also appeared in a second study, on human thymus T cells. That source adds: The donor group consisted of healthy Finnish infants who were having corrective surgery for congenital heart defects. In corrective heart surgery, resections were taken, and these provided the thymus tissue. Gene usage (both V and J) appeared biased in thymic and blood repertoires. Unrelated individuals were reported by related research to share highly overlapping thymic repertoires.

The V call is TRBV7-9, the J call TRBJ2-7; D is unresolved. Sequenced input: thymocytes. The receptor was derived from a boy younger than two with a congenital heart defect. The CDR3 DNA is TGTGCCAGCAGCTTAGGACCGCCCCAGGAACAGTACTTC. Its translation is CASSLGPPQEQYF.